The rows below give T cell receptor beta chains drawn from one sample of a study of OX40 agonist ivuxolimab in advanced cancers. Some clones are missing from TCRdb's copy, which holds only in-frame ones; the method was immunoSEQ multiplex PCR. The table records about 72,000 clones, roughly 90% of them present only once. The sequencing used CD4+ or CD8+ T cells sorted from blood, collected in a trial of the OX40 agonist ivuxolimab. These TCRs come from an adult with an advanced solid tumor such as melanoma, head and neck, liver or kidney cancer. CDR3s include the opening cysteine and the closing phenylalanine or tryptophan. The D gene is left open where the match is weak. Where a row states a size, it is once, few, many or the class of an expanded clone; other rows omit it.

>TRBJ1-1|TRBV18|-|-
TGTGCCAGCTCGCGATCCGGGACAACTTGGACTGAAGCTTTCTTT
CASSRSGTTWTEAFF
>TRBJ1-5|TRBV4-2|TRBD1|-
TGTGCCAGCAGCCAAGTTTTAGGGGGCTTGTCTAATCAGCCCCAGCATTTT
CASSQVLGGLSNQPQHF
>TRBJ2-2|TRBV2|TRBD1|-
TGTGCCAGCAGTGTTCAGGGGGCGGGCACCGGGGAGCTGTTTTTT
CASSVQGAGTGELFF
>TRBJ2-5|TRBV28|-|-
TGTGCCAGCAGTTTAGAGGTGCCAGAGACCCAGTACTTC
CASSLEVPETQYF
>TRBJ1-1|TRBV4-2|-|few
TGTGCCAGCAGCCGGAGGCCGGCGGAGAACACTGAAGCTTTCTTT
CASSRRPAENTEAFF
>TRBJ2-7|TRBV29-1|TRBD2|-
TGCAGCGTTGAGGGACTAGCAGACTACGAGCAGTACTTC
CSVEGLADYEQYF
>TRBJ1-5|TRBV6-1|-|-
TGTGCCAGCACCAGGGTGCGCAATCAGCCCCAGCATTTT
CASTRVRNQPQHF
>TRBJ1-1|TRBV6-1|-|-
TGTGCCAGCAGAGCCAGGGGTGAAGCTTTCTTT
CASRARGEAFF
>TRBJ2-3|TRBV27|TRBD2|-
TGTGCCAGCAGTTTCGGACTAGCGGGGGGGCAAGATACGCAGTATTTT
CASSFGLAGGQDTQYF
>TRBJ2-1|TRBV5-5|TRBD2|-
TGTGCCAGCAGCCGCGGGAATAGCGGGGTGTACAATGAGCAGTTCTTC
CASSRGNSGVYNEQFF
>TRBJ1-5|TRBV19|-|-
TGTGCCAGTAGTCCCCGAAGGGATGGGAGCCAGCCCCAGCATTTT
CASSPRRDGSQPQHF
>TRBJ2-1|TRBV7-9|TRBD2|few
TGTGCCAGCAGCCCGGGACTAGCGGGGCGCAATGAGCAGTTCTTC
CASSPGLAGRNEQFF
>TRBJ1-5|TRBV5-1|TRBD1|-
TGCGCCAGCAGCTTGGGCCAGGGGGTTCAGCCCCAGCATTTT
CASSLGQGVQPQHF
>TRBJ1-2|TRBV29-1|TRBD1|once
TGCAGCGTTAAGGATCCAGGGGGTGGCTACACCTTC
CSVKDPGGGYTF
>TRBJ1-1|TRBV6-1|TRBD1|once
TGTGCCAGCAGCAGGTCGGGACAGGCGGACACTGAAGCTTTCTTT
CASSRSGQADTEAFF
>TRBJ1-5|TRBV28|-|-
TGTGCCAGCAGTTTATGGGGCCGCAATCAGCCCCAGCATTTT
CASSLWGRNQPQHF
>TRBJ2-1|TRBV5-1|-|-
TGCGCCAGCAGCTTGGCCCTCCCTGGGTATCGAAGCTCCTACAATGAGCAGTTCTTC
CASSLALPGYRSSYNEQFF
>TRBJ2-2|TRBV6-9|-|-
TGTGCCAGCAGCCGAGGAGGGCACCGGGGAGCTGTTTTT
CASSRGGHRGAVF
>TRBJ1-5|TRBV28|-|once
TGTGCCAGCAGTCCGCCCCCCCACGGCAGGGAGAGAGGAGGGCAGCCCCAGCATTTT
CASSPPPHGRERGGQPQHF
>TRBJ2-7|TRBV25-1|TRBD1|-
TGTGCCAGCAGTGACCCTGGACAGGGGTCCTACGAGCAGTACTTC
CASSDPGQGSYEQYF
>TRBJ1-2|TRBV6-6|TRBD1|-
TGTGCCAGCAGGCCCGGGACAGGGTATCAAGGAGGCTACACCTTC
CASRPGTGYQGGYTF
>TRBJ1-1|TRBV18|-|-
TGTGCCAGCTTCATTATGGGGGCTCCGAACACTGAAGCTTTCTTT
CASFIMGAPNTEAFF
>TRBJ2-7|TRBV28|-|-
TGTGCCAGCACCCCCAAGGAGGGGTCCCACTACTACGAGCAGTACTTC
CASTPKEGSHYYEQYF
>TRBJ2-2|TRBV2|TRBD2|-
TGTGCCAGCAGCACGACTAGCGGGAGGGGGAACACCGGGGAGCTGTTTTTT
CASSTTSGRGNTGELFF
>TRBJ2-7|TRBV19|-|once
TGTGCCAGTAGTCAGGGACATTCAAAAGTGGAGCAGTACTTC
CASSQGHSKVEQYF
>TRBJ2-3|TRBV4-1|TRBD2|-
TGCGCCAGCAGCCAAGAGGTAGCGGGAGGTATAGATACGCAGTATTTT
CASSQEVAGGIDTQYF
>TRBJ2-1|TRBV5-1|-|once
TGCGCCAGCAGCTTGTCTGGGCGCCCGGGGGTGAATGAGCAGTTCTTC
CASSLSGRPGVNEQFF
>TRBJ1-2|TRBV30|-|-
TGTGCCTTGGCACCGACAGACAGACCTAACTATGGCTACACCTTC
CALAPTDRPNYGYTF
>TRBJ2-7|TRBV7-8|TRBD1|few
TGTGCCAGCAGCTTACCATTACGACAGGGGGTCCACGAGCAGTACTTC
CASSLPLRQGVHEQYF
>TRBJ2-2|TRBV29-1|TRBD2|-
TGCAGCACCAAGACTAGCGGGGACGACGGGGAGCTGTTTTTT
CSTKTSGDDGELFF
>TRBJ1-2|TRBV7-2|-|few
TGTGCCAGCAGCTCAGGGAGTGGATATGGCTACACCTTC
CASSSGSGYGYTF
>TRBJ2-3|TRBV5-1|-|-
TGCGCCAGCAGCGTGGACTATTCCGAATCAGATACGCAGTATTTT
CASSVDYSESDTQYF
>TRBJ1-6|TRBV5-1|TRBD1|-
TGCGCCAGCAGCTTGGGTGGACAGGGGGCATTCTCCAGTTCACCCCTCCACTTT
CASSLGGQGAFSSSPLHF
>TRBJ1-5|TRBV19|-|-
TGTGCCAGTAGTCTAAGCAATCAGCCCCAGCATTTT
CASSLSNQPQHF
>TRBJ1-1|TRBV27|-|-
TGTGCCAGCGGACAGACAGCGAACACTGAAGCTTTCTTT
CASGQTANTEAFF
>TRBJ1-2|TRBV5-1|TRBD1|once
TGCGCCAGCAGCTTGGCGGGACAGACTTATTATGGCTACACCTTC
CASSLAGQTYYGYTF
>TRBJ1-1|TRBV9|TRBD1|-
TGTGCCAGCAGCCGACAGGGACGGACTGAAGCTTTCTTT
CASSRQGRTEAFF
>TRBJ2-5|TRBV7-8|-|-
TGTGCCAGCAGTTTCCAGCCCCAAGAGACCCAGTACTTC
CASSFQPQETQYF
>TRBJ2-1|TRBV6-1|TRBD2|once
TGTGCCAGCAGTGGCGTGCGGGGGGGTGAGCAGTTCTTC
CASSGVRGGEQFF
>TRBJ2-1|TRBV6-4|TRBD2|-
TGTGCCAGCAGGGATAGCGGGGGCCACAATGAGCAGTTCTTC
CASRDSGGHNEQFF
>TRBJ2-2|TRBV6-5|-|once
TGTGCCAGCAGTTACCCGCAGGGAACCGGGGAGCTGTTTTTT
CASSYPQGTGELFF
>TRBJ1-4|TRBV5-4|-|-
TGTGCCAGCATCTATAATGAAAAACTGTTTTTT
CASIYNEKLFF
>TRBJ2-3|TRBV19|TRBD1|-
TGTGCCAGTAGTATAGCCACAGGGGGCTTGGATACGCAGTATTTT
CASSIATGGLDTQYF
>TRBJ1-2|TRBV5-8|TRBD1|-
TGTGCCAGCAGCCGGACAGGGGGCAACTATGGCTACACCTTC
CASSRTGGNYGYTF
>TRBJ2-6|TRBV6-1|-|once
TGTGCCAGCAGTGGGACTTTCTTTGGGGCCAACGTCCTGACTTTC
CASSGTFFGANVLTF
>TRBJ1-2|TRBV6-5|TRBD1|few
TGTGCCAGCAGGACGGGACAGCTTAACTATGGCTACACCTTC
CASRTGQLNYGYTF
>TRBJ1-3|TRBV2|TRBD1|-
TGTGCCAGCAGTTACGCTGGACAGGGGAGATTTGGAAACACCATATATTTT
CASSYAGQGRFGNTIYF
>TRBJ2-7|TRBV5-1|TRBD1|few
TGCGCCAGCAGCTTGTCTCCGGGACAGGGACTAGAGCAGTACTTC
CASSLSPGQGLEQYF
>TRBJ2-3|TRBV4-1|-|-
TGCGCCAGCAGCCCTCGGAGCTTTCCGAGACTTAGCACAGATACGCAGTATTTT
CASSPRSFPRLSTDTQYF
>TRBJ2-7|TRBV5-1|-|-
TGCGCCAGCAGCTTGAATAGCGGCCCATACGAGCAGTACTTC
CASSLNSGPYEQYF
>TRBJ2-2|TRBV5-1|TRBD1|-
TGCGCCAGCAGCGCGACGACAGGGACCGGGGAGCTGTTTTTT
CASSATTGTGELFF
>TRBJ1-2|TRBV15|-|-
TGTGCCACCAGCAGAGGACTGGCCTATGGCTACACCTTC
CATSRGLAYGYTF
>TRBJ1-4|TRBV7-9|-|-
TGTGCCAGCAGCACAGCAGGATGGCAGTACGAAAAACTGTTTTTT
CASSTAGWQYEKLFF
>TRBJ1-2|TRBV5-6|-|-
TGTGCCAGCAGCTCCAATCCCCTCTATGGCTATGGCTACACCTTC
CASSSNPLYGYGYTF
>TRBJ1-2|TRBV6-5|-|once
TGTGCCAGCAGTTTGCAGGGGAACTGGGGCTACACCTTC
CASSLQGNWGYTF
>TRBJ2-5|TRBV4-2|TRBD2|once
TGTGCCAGCAGCCGCCTTAGCGGGGGGTCCCAAGAGACCCAGTACTTC
CASSRLSGGSQETQYF
>TRBJ1-1|TRBV2|-|few
TGTGCCAGTCGGGACGAAGGGGCTGAAGCTTTCTTT
CASRDEGAEAFF